This record concerns one TCR beta chain sequence. Its matching antigen is unknown. This record belongs to a study of T cell clusters in autoimmune cytopenias. Study conclusions and caveats: TRB repertoire shifts in secondary cytopenia and chronic lymphocytic leukemia mostly reflected lymphoma, not autoimmunity.

Each sample's input was around 270 ng genomic DNA, 30,000 to 45,000 genome equivalents. Multiplex touch-down PCR amplified TRB using TRB-A and TRB-B pools in one tube. With the multiplex PCR reads reprocessed, TCRdb shows one record per CDR3 protein and no DNA. The table lists 2,500 to 3,000 distinct CDR3 sequences. This same sample was also taken into another study, of T cell repertoires in aging, cancer and after chemotherapy.

This receptor was taken from a human donor in good health. Sequencing input: peripheral blood.

The CDR3 is CSVERDRGEEQFF. The gene calls are TRBV29-1 and TRBJ2-1; lacking DNA, the TRBD1 call made by TCRdb goes unchecked. The CDR3 runs 13 residues. Germline CDR1 SQVTM, CDR2 ANQGSEA.